The 15 T cell receptor beta chains given below trace back to one sample, sequenced in a study of cytomegalovirus exposure and HLA in healthy donors. The PCR used 60 Vbeta and 13 Jbeta primers. The data were produced by immunoSEQ multiplex PCR, yet TCRdb's version contains in-frame clones alone and is incomplete. Of over 150,000 clones listed, about 83% are singletons. The material sequenced was PBMCs. These receptors were collected from a woman aged 25 to 45 in good health and CMV-seronegative.

The chain combines TRBV10-1 with TRBJ2-2; maybe TRBD2 (5 bases). Trimming left V 0 bases short and J 3 bases short, with 11 bases between. CDR3 length equals 16 residues. Per germline, CDR1 WNHNN and CDR2 SYGVQD (reference sequence). CDR3 sequence: CASSESPSFDTGELFF. The CDR3 nucleotides read TGCGCCAGCAGTGAGTCGCCTAGCTTTGACACCGGGGAGCTGTTTTTT.

This rearrangement joins TRBV28 to TRBJ1-5; D unresolved. With 10 bases removed from V and 0 bases from J, the gap between germline ends came to 19 bases. CDR1 is MDHEN, CDR2 SYDVKM, per germline. There are 16 residues in the CDR3. CDR3: CATTEWRGISNQPQHF. The DNA of the CDR3 is TGTGCCACCACCGAGTGGCGGGGAATTAGCAATCAGCCCCAGCATTTT. The entire variable domain, with the rest obtained from reference TRBV28 and TRBJ1-5, is as follows: DVKVTQSSRYLVKRTGEKVFLECVQDMDHENMFWYRQDPGLGLRLIYFSYDVKMKEKGDIPEGYSVSREKKERFSLILESASTNQTSMYLCATTEWRGISNQPQHFGDGTRLSIL.

V is TRBV27 and J is TRBJ2-7; possible D gene TRBD2, 6 bases. V dropped 2 bases and J dropped 5 bases, with 13 bases sitting between them. The CDR3 spans 14 residues. Germline assignment: CDR1 MNHEY and CDR2 SMNVEV (reference sequence). The CDR3 loop is CASSLAGRVHEQYF. Here the CDR3 DNA reads TGTGCCAGCAGTTTAGCGGGAAGGGTTCACGAGCAGTACTTC.

The chain employs TRBV7-9 and TRBJ2-7, with a possible D match to TRBD2 (6 bases). This CDR3 comprises 14 residues. Trimming pared 3 bases from V and 6 bases from J, leaving 15 bases between. Per germline, CDR1 SEHNR and CDR2 FQNEAQ (reference sequence). CDR3 region: CASSFAGRPIEQYF. As DNA, the CDR3 is TGTGCCAGCAGCTTTGCCGGGAGACCTATCGAGCAGTACTTC.

V usage is TRBV27 and J usage is TRBJ1-5, with a weak D call TRBD1 (5 bases). V lost 5 bases, J lost 2 bases, and 10 bases lay in between. The V gene's germline CDR1 is MNHEY and CDR2 SMNVEV (reference sequence). The CDR3 has 14 amino acids. CDR3 sequence: CASSRQGGNQPQHF. The CDR3 bases are TGTGCCAGCAGTCGGCAGGGTGGCAATCAGCCCCAGCATTTT.

The chain has TRBV29-1 and TRBJ2-2; no definite D call. There are 16 residues in the CDR3. CDR1 is SQVTM and CDR2 is ANQGSEA in the germline V gene. V lost 5 bases and J 0 bases, leaving 16 bases between the germline ends. The CDR3 spells CSVFPRGSANTGELFF. The CDR3 bases are TGCAGCGTTTTCCCCCGAGGTTCCGCGAACACCGGGGAGCTGTTTTTT.

As for this clone: This sample also contains other DNA sequences that code for the same CDR3. J is TRBJ1-6 and V is TRBV7-6, with TRBD1 as a possible D gene (6 bases). The CDR3 totals 18 residues. The germline V and J ends were trimmed by 0 bases and 3 bases, with 15 bases remaining between them. Germline V lookup: CDR1 SGHVS, CDR2 FNYEAQ. In nucleotides, the CDR3 is TGTGCCAGCAGCTTAGCGTTTGAAGGGGGTGACTATAATTCACCCCTCCACTTT. Translating gives CASSLAFEGGDYNSPLHF.

In its sample, this clone was seen once. Written as DNA, the CDR3 is TGTGCCAGCAGTCCCCGCCAGGGTTTGAGAAATGAGCAGTTCTTC. It translates to CASSPRQGLRNEQFF. The J gene is TRBJ2-1, the V gene TRBV27, with D possibly TRBD1 on 5 matching bases. Trimming left V 5 bases short and J 7 bases short, with 18 bases between. From germline, CDR1 is MNHEY and CDR2 SMNVEV (reference sequence). This CDR3 spans 15 amino acids.

V is TRBV20-1 and J is TRBJ2-5; D is ambiguous. CDR1 and CDR2 from the germline V gene are DFQATT and SNEGSKA (reference sequence). This CDR3 contains 10 residues. Trimming pared 4 bases from V and 3 bases from J, leaving 3 bases between. The CDR3 loop is CSAIEETQYF. The CDR3 coding sequence is TGCAGTGCTATAGAAGAGACCCAGTACTTC.

The V and J genes are TRBV4-1 and TRBJ1-5, with D perhaps TRBD1 (6 bases). The germline V and J ends were trimmed by 4 bases and 0 bases, with 10 bases remaining between them. Germline lookup yields CDR1 MGHRA and CDR2 YSYEKL. This CDR3 spans 15 amino acids. This CDR3 is CASSPYRDSNQPQHF. Written as DNA, the CDR3 is TGCGCCAGCAGCCCCTACAGGGATAGCAATCAGCCCCAGCATTTT.

This rearrangement joins TRBV19 to TRBJ1-5, with TRBD1 identical over 7 bases. The CDR3 runs to 17 residues. From germline, CDR1 is LNHDA and CDR2 SQIVND (reference sequence). V lost 10 bases and J lost 3; bases outside the gene matches: 18. The CDR3 nucleotides are TGTGCCACCCTCATCCGGGACAGTGGACGTGTCAATCAGCCCCAGCATTTT. It encodes CATLIRDSGRVNQPQHF.

The chain joins TRBV25-1 to TRBJ2-5; tentative D call: TRBD2 (6 bases). The CDR3 totals 17 residues. In germline, CDR1 is MGHDK, CDR2 SYGVNS. V lost 0 bases, J lost 2 bases, and 16 bases lay in between. The CDR3 region is CASSEYRNGGRQETQYF. The CDR3 DNA is TGTGCCAGCAGTGAATATAGGAACGGGGGACGGCAAGAGACCCAGTACTTC.

The V gene is TRBV28, the J gene TRBJ1-4; a possible D gene is TRBD1 (5 bases). The V gene's germline CDR1 is MDHEN and CDR2 SYDVKM. V lost 7 bases, J lost 0 bases, and 12 bases lay in between. The CDR3 is 15 residues long. CDR3 amino acids: CASKGGGATNEKLFF. CDR3 DNA sequence: TGTGCCAGCAAAGGTGGGGGGGCAACTAATGAAAAACTGTTTTTT.

This clone was observed a handful of times. The chain links TRBV6-1 to TRBJ1-1; TRBD1 might be the D (5 bases). This CDR3 contains 15 residues. The V end was cut by 2 bases, the J end by 7 bases, with 17 bases between. Germline CDR1 reads MNHNS; CDR2 reads SASEGT. In nucleotides, the CDR3 is TGTGCCAGCAGTGAACGGCCTCGTCAAAGGGGTGAAGCTTTCTTT. Translated: CASSERPRQRGEAFF.

J is TRBJ2-2 and V is TRBV4-3, with a tentative D call TRBD1 (6 bases). CDR3 length: 14 residues. Germline assignment: CDR1 LGHNA and CDR2 YSLEER. V dropped 3 bases and J dropped 4 bases, with 9 bases sitting between them. CDR3: CASSQGHSTGELFF. Written as DNA, the CDR3 is TGCGCCAGCAGCCAGGGACACTCCACCGGGGAGCTGTTTTTT.